The rows below give T cell receptor beta chains drawn from one sample of a study of vaccination and CD4 T cells after COVID-19. TCRdb itself ran the PCR reads through MiXCR, one entry per CDR3 protein. The repertoire includes approximately 17,000 distinct CDR3 sequences, around half of them detected once, and 4.9% sits in the top ten. For these TCRs, the target antigens are not known. Here the sequenced sample was CD4+ T cells from blood, cultured in vitro, taken before SARS-CoV-2 vaccination. These receptors were taken from a human donor who had recovered from COVID-19. Each CDR3 is given with its conserved first and last residue. D genes are given only for firm matches. A clone size is listed for some rows: how often the clone was seen (once, few, many), or a class if it is expanded.

TRBV24-1	NA	14	TRBJ2-2	TRBD2	TGTGCCACCAGGAATAGCGGGCTTAACGGGGAGCTGTTTTTT	CATRNSGLNGELFF
TRBV2	few	13	TRBJ1-2	NA	TGTGCCAGCAGTCTACAGATGAACTATGGCTACACCTTC	CASSLQMNYGYTF
TRBV20-1	few	13	TRBJ1-1	NA	TGCAGTGGTATGCGACGGCTGAACACTGAAGCTTTCTTT	CSGMRRLNTEAFF
TRBV11-1	NA	16	TRBJ2-7	TRBD2	TGTGCCAGCAGCTTAGAGCGCCTAGCGGGGATGTACGAGCAGTACTTC	CASSLERLAGMYEQYF
TRBV6-5	once	17	TRBJ2-7	NA	TGTGCCAGCAGTTCGGTCCAGGGGCGCGGGCTCTCCTACGAGCAGTACTTC	CASSSVQGRGLSYEQYF
TRBV6-1	NA	13	TRBJ2-1	TRBD1	TGTGCCAGCCGTGGGACAGGGTTCGATGAGCAGTTCTTC	CASRGTGFDEQFF
TRBV15	medium-sized	15	TRBJ1-1	NA	TGTGCCACCAGCAGAGAAAGAGGGGGGGGCACTGAAGCTTTCTTT	CATSRERGGGTEAFF
TRBV19	NA	14	TRBJ2-3	NA	TGTGCCAGTAGTATCTCCACGAACACAGATACGCAGTATTTT	CASSISTNTDTQYF
TRBV3-1	few	14	TRBJ1-1	NA	TGTGCCAGCAGCCAACGGTCGTTGAACACTGAAGCTTTCTTT	CASSQRSLNTEAFF
TRBV20-1	few	13	TRBJ1-2	NA	TGCAGTGCTAGAGAGTGGGATAACTATGGCTACACCTTC	CSAREWDNYGYTF
TRBV20-1	few	14	TRBJ2-5	NA	TGCAGTGCGGGGGGCGGCGGGGCTGAGAAGACCCAGTACTTC	CSAGGGGAEKTQYF
TRBV4-3	NA	15	TRBJ1-2	NA	TGCGCCAGCAGCCAAGAGGTGGCAGTTAACTATGGCTACACCTTC	CASSQEVAVNYGYTF
TRBV7-2	NA	15	TRBJ2-3	NA	TGTGCCAGCAGCTTATCACATTCGGCCTCGGGTACGCAGTATTTT	CASSLSHSASGTQYF
TRBV19	few	12	TRBJ2-3	NA	TGTGCCAGTAGTATCCCCCTAGGTACGCAGTATTTT	CASSIPLGTQYF
TRBV7-2	NA	14	TRBJ2-3	TRBD1	TGTGCCAGCAGCCCGGACAGGAGCACAGATACGCAGTATTTT	CASSPDRSTDTQYF
TRBV7-2	NA	13	TRBJ1-2	TRBD1	TGTGCCAGCAGCCAAGGGACAGACTATGGCTACACCTTC	CASSQGTDYGYTF
TRBV19	few	13	TRBJ1-6	NA	TGTGCCAGTAGCGGACAGTATAATTCACCCCTCCACTTT	CASSGQYNSPLHF
TRBV27	NA	16	TRBJ2-3	TRBD2	TGTGCCAGCAAACCTCTCCCGACTAGCGGCACAGATACGCAGTATTTT	CASKPLPTSGTDTQYF
TRBV20-1	few	14	TRBJ2-2	NA	TGCAGTGCTAGAAGGGGGGCTAACACCGGGGAGCTGTTTTTT	CSARRGANTGELFF
TRBV25-1	NA	13	TRBJ1-1	TRBD1	TGTGCCAGCAGTGACAGGGGGTTAACTGAAGCTTTCTTT	CASSDRGLTEAFF
TRBV24-1	few	16	TRBJ2-3	NA	TGTGCCACCAGTGATCCCCCGTGGCCTACCACAGATACGCAGTATTTT	CATSDPPWPTTDTQYF
TRBV7-9	NA	18	TRBJ2-3	TRBD2	TGTGCCAGCAGCTTACCGATCAGACTAGCGGGTAACACAGATACGCAGTATTTT	CASSLPIRLAGNTDTQYF
TRBV6-1	NA	16	TRBJ1-2	NA	TGTGCCAGCAGTGAAGAAGAGGGGAATCGGCGGGATGGCTACACCTTC	CASSEEEGNRRDGYTF
TRBV7-6	NA	13	TRBJ2-6	NA	TGTGCCAGCAGGGTAGCTGGGGCCAACGTCCTGACTTTC	CASRVAGANVLTF
TRBV2	few	14	TRBJ1-5	TRBD1	TGTGCCAGCAGGGGGGACAGTGGCAATCAGCCCCAGCATTTT	CASRGDSGNQPQHF
TRBV6-2/TRBV6-3	NA	15	TRBJ2-7	NA	TGTGCCAGCAGACCACACGGCGACGGGACCTACGAGCAGTACTTC	CASRPHGDGTYEQYF
TRBV7-8	NA	17	TRBJ1-5	TRBD1	TGTGCCAGCAGCCGTAGACAGGGGGCGATTGTCGGCCAGCCCCAGCATTTT	CASSRRQGAIVGQPQHF
TRBV4-2	NA	14	TRBJ2-3	NA	TGTGCCAGCAGCCAGAGGGGGGGCACAGATACGCAGTATTTT	CASSQRGGTDTQYF
TRBV27	NA	14	TRBJ2-4	NA	TGTGCCAGCAGTACGGGATTAGCCAAAAACATTCAGTACTTC	CASSTGLAKNIQYF
TRBV9	NA	16	TRBJ2-1	NA	TGTGCCAGCAGCGTAGATCCGCGTGGTCGATCCAATGAGCAGTTCTTC	CASSVDPRGRSNEQFF
TRBV27	NA	14	TRBJ1-5	NA	TGTGCCAGCGGCCAAGGTAGGAAAGATCAGCCCCAGCATTTT	CASGQGRKDQPQHF
TRBV29-1	NA	12	TRBJ1-2	NA	TGCAGCGGGACCGTAACTAACTATGGCTACACCTTC	CSGTVTNYGYTF
TRBV20-1	NA	14	TRBJ2-7	TRBD2	TGCAGTGCTAGTAGGCTAGCGGGCCTCTACGAGCAGTACTTC	CSASRLAGLYEQYF